This TCR beta chain appears in the sequencing data of a study of cytomegalovirus exposure and HLA in healthy donors. Study-wide background: Prior work identified around 100 million unique TCR beta sequences in 190 million or so T cells.

Study-level points and caveats: Analysis was carried out at a later point, and it linked a missense DCLRE1C variant to TCR beta V- and J-gene trimming. The CMV antigen specificity of three CMV-associated chains was confirmed through in vitro analysis. In a later analysis, common viral pathogens appeared linked to several of the most significant clusters.

Vbeta (60) and Jbeta (13) primers were used in the PCR. Profiled with immunoSEQ multiplex PCR; TCRdb holds only in-frame clones, not every one. The data contain some 120,000 clones, 55% to 65% of them singletons. The V end was cut by 0 bases, the J end by 0 bases, with 9 bases between. There are 16 residues in the CDR3. CDR1 LNHNV and CDR2 YYDKDF come from the germline V gene (reference sequence). This clone is classed as medium-sized. Its antigen remains unknown. Material for sequencing was PBMCs. The sequence was collected from a woman aged 40 to 55 in good health and CMV-seropositive. This rearrangement joins TRBV15 to TRBJ2-1, with D perhaps matching TRBD2 (5 bases). CDR3 bases: TGTGCCACCAGCAGAGATCCGGGGAGCTCCTACAATGAGCAGTTCTTC. It yields the protein CATSRDPGSSYNEQFF.